This record looks at one T cell receptor beta chain sequence and its context. This sample was taken from a study of blood T cell repertoires in COVID-19. Study-level background: Collection of acute and convalescent COVID-19 samples took place in the United States, Italy and Spain.

The CDR3 consists of 15 residues. In germline, CDR1 is SGHRS, CDR2 YFSETQ. V was pared by 1 base and J by 5 bases, with 2 bases of the junction left unmatched. Some clones are missing from TCRdb's copy, which holds only in-frame ones; the method was immunoSEQ multiplex PCR. This table holds about 42,000 clones, approximately 85% found once. This TCR was recovered from a human donor in a cohort sampled during active COVID-19. The specimen was peripheral blood. J is TRBJ2-1 and V is TRBV5-1, with TRBD2 identical over 11 bases. CDR3 nucleotides: TGCGCCAGCAGCTTGCCACTAGCGGGGGACAATGAGCAGTTCTTC. It encodes CASSLPLAGDNEQFF.